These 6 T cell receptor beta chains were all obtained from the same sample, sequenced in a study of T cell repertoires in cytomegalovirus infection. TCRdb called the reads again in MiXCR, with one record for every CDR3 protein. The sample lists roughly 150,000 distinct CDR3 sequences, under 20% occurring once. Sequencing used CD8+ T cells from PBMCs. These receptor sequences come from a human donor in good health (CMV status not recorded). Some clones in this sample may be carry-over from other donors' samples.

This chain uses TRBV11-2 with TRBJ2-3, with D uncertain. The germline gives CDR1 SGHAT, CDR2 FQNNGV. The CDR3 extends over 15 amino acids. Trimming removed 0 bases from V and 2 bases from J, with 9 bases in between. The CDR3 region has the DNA TGTGCCAGCAGCTTAGAGCAGATTCCCACAGATACGCAGTATTTT. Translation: CASSLEQIPTDTQYF. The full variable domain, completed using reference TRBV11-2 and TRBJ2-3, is EAGVAQSPRYKIIEKRQSVAFWCNPISGHATLYWYQQILGQGPKLLIQFQNNGVVDDSQLPKDRFSAERLKGVDSTLKIQPAKLEDSAVYLCASSLEQIPTDTQYFGPGTRLTVL.

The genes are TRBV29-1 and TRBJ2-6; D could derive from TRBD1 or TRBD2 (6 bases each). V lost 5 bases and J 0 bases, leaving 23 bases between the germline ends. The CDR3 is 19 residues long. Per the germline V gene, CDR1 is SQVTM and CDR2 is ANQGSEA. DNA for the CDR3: TGCAGCGTTATGCCGCTGCGGGACAAAGAAAGCTCTGGGGCCAACGTCCTGACTTTC. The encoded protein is CSVMPLRDKESSGANVLTF.

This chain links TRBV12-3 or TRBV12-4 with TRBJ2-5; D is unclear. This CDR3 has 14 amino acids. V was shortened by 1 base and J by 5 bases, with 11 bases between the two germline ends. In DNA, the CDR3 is TGTGCCAGCAGTTTAGGTAGTACCAGGGAGACCCAGTACTTC. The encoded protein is CASSLGSTRETQYF.

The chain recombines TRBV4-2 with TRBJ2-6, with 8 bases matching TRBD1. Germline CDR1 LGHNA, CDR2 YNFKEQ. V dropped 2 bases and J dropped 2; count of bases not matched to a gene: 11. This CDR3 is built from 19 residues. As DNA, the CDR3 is TGTGCCAGCAGCCAAAAGGTCAGGGGGCATAGCCCTGGGGCCAACGTCCTGACTTTC. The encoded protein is CASSQKVRGHSPGANVLTF.

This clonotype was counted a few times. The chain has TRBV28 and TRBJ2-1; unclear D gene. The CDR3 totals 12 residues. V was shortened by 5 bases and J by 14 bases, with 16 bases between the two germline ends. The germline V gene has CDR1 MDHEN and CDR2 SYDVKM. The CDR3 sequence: CASSPTEVPEFF. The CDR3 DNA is TGTGCCAGCAGTCCGACGGAAGTGCCCGAGTTCTTC.

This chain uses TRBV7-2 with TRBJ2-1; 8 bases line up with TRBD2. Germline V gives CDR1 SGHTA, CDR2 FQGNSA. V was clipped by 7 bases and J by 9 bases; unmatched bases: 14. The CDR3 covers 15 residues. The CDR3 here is CASTKRDFGGGEQFF. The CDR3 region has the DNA TGTGCCAGCACAAAGCGGGACTTCGGGGGGGGTGAGCAGTTCTTC.